The 3 T cell receptor beta chains reported below all come from one sample, sequenced in a study of cytomegalovirus exposure and HLA in healthy donors. The PCR had 60 Vbeta and 13 Jbeta primers. Measured with immunoSEQ multiplex PCR; TCRdb has only the in-frame clones, and not every one. In the table there are about 120,000 clones, 80% of which are singletons. Sequencing was carried out using PBMCs. All receptors derive from a man aged 30-40 years in good health and CMV-seropositive.

The CDR3 reads CAISEYPRDGYTF. DNA of the CDR3: TGTGCCATCAGTGAGTACCCCAGGGATGGCTACACCTTC. The V and J genes are TRBV10-3 and TRBJ1-2, with D perhaps matching TRBD1 (5 bases). CDR1 and CDR2 from the germline V gene are ENHRY and SYGVKD. CDR3 length equals 13 residues. Trimming cost V 1 base and J 6 bases, with 9 bases left between them.

A few counts support this clone. V is TRBV9 and J is TRBJ2-7, with 7 bases aligning to TRBD1. The J segment lost 0 bases and the V segment lost 2 bases, leaving 5 bases of the junction unmatched. Germline V gene data show CDR1 as SGDLS and CDR2 as YYNGEE. The length of the CDR3 is 15 residues. The CDR3 loop is CASSVGQSSSYEQYF. Written as DNA, the CDR3 is TGTGCCAGCAGCGTGGGACAGTCGAGCTCCTACGAGCAGTACTTC.

This rearrangement joins TRBV19 to TRBJ2-2; TRBD1 is a possible D gene (6 bases). The CDR3 loop spans 13 amino acids. Germline V gene sequence: CDR1 LNHDA, CDR2 SQIVND (reference sequence). V gave up 3 bases and J gave up 5 bases, with 7 bases separating them. The CDR3 is CASSIRGTGELFF. CDR3 nucleotides: TGTGCCAGTAGTATCAGGGGTACCGGGGAGCTGTTTTTT.